Sequencing of this TCR beta chain was carried out in a study of identifying expanded T cells in peripheral blood. The V gene end was trimmed by 5 bases and the J gene end by 0 bases; junction bases not matched to a gene: 9. The CDR3 spans 18 residues. Germline V lookup: CDR1 SEHNR, CDR2 FQNEAQ (reference sequence). This clone has just a few counts. Method: immunoSEQ multiplex PCR; TCRdb's copy keeps in-frame clones and lacks some. The table has 100,000 or so clones, roughly 85% seen once. The V and J genes are TRBV7-9 and TRBJ2-6, with TRBD2 matching over 8 bases. The TCR comes from a person aged 18 to 70 in good health. Sequenced input: blood. The CDR3 is CASSLTAGALSGANVLTF. CDR3 bases: TGTGCCAGCAGCCTAACAGCGGGGGCACTCTCTGGGGCCAACGTCCTGACTTTC.